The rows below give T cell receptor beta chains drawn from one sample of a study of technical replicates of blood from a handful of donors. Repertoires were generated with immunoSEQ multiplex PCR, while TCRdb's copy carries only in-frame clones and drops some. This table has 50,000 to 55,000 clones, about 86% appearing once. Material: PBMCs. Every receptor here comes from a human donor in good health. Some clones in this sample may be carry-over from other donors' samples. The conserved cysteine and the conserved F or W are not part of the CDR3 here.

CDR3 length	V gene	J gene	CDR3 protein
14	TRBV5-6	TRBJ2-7	ASSSAPRLAVYEQY
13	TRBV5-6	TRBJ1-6	ASSEMDRDNSPLH
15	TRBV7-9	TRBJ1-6	ASSAGQGDAYNSPLH
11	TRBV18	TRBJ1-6	ASSASGDSPLH
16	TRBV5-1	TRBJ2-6	ASSLAAGGPSGANVLT
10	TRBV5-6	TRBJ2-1	ASSRGGFPQF
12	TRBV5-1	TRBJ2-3	ASSSGTVTDTQY
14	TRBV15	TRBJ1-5	ATSRKRQGTDQPQH
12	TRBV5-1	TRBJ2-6	ASTQGTGANVLT
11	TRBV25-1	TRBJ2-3	ASRSEHTDTQY
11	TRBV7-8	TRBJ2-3	ASRREITDTQY
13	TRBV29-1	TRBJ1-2	SVGQLGQGSIGYT
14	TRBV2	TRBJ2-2	ASRAAGAVNTGELF
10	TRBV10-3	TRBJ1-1	ATATGGTEAF
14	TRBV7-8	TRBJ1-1	ASSLEVKQGFTEAF
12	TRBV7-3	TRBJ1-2	ASSLGGDLEGYT
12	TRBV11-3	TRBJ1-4	ASSQGQGGEKLF
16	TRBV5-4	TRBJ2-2	ASSSPESGGRNTGELF
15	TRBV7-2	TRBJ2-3	ASSLVSVQGDTDTQY
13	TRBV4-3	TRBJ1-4	ASSQDRAGGEKLF
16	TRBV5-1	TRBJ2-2	ASQSGYSGGPNTGELF
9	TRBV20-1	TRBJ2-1	SAASGNEQF
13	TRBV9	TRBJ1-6	ASSGTASGGSPLH
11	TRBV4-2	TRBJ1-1	ASSSMRNTEAF
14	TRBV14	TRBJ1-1	ASSPRTGRMNTEAF
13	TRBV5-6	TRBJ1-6	ASSSGQGANSPLH
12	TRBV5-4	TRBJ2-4	ASQGGGAKNIQY
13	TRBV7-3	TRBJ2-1	ASSLGQGIYNEQF
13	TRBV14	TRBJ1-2	ASSLITSPNYGYT
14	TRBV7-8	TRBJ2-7	ASSPGGGGLSYEQY
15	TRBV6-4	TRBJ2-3	ASRTSGGGLGTDTQY
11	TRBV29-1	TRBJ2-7	SVLWQGAYEQY
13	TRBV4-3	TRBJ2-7	ASSHGLAGVNEQY
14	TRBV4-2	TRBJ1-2	ASSQDTQDRGEGYT
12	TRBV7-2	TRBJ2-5	ASKTRVVQETQY
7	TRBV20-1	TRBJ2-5	RTKETQY
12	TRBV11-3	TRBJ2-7	ASSLGLPPYEQY
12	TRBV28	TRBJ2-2	ASKGALDTGELF
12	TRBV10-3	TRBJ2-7	ATETGTQTYEQY
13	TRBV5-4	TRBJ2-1	ASSFLRTGSNEQF
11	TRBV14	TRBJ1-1	ASSLNINTEAF
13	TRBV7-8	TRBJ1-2	ASSPRDRTNYGYT
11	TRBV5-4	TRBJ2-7	ASSIGQNYEQY
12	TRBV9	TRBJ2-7	ASTPGSSSYEQY
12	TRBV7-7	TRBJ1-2	ASSPYTGGDGYT
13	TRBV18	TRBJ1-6	ASSPTQIRNSPLH
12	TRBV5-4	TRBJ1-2	ASSPAGTGKGYT
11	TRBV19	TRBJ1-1	ASTSYAATEAF
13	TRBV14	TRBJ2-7	ASSQGLAGNYEQY
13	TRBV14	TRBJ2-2	ASSQVNQVLGELF
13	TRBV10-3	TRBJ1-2	AITEGPTRGYGYT
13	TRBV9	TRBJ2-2	ASSVGELNTGELF
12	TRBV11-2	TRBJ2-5	ASSLVRGRQTQY
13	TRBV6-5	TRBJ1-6	ASSYGGGVNSPLH
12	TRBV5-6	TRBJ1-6	ASSPDRIGSPLH